This is a list of T cell receptor beta chains from one sample in a study of blood T cell repertoires in COVID-19. Generated by immunoSEQ multiplex PCR, the TCRdb table keeps only in-frame clones and is missing some. The sample consists of about 35,000 clones, more than 75% of them appearing once. Sequencing used peripheral blood. The receptors come from a man older than 75 with active COVID-19. CDR3s include the opening cysteine and the closing phenylalanine or tryptophan. Each record gives: clone size, V gene, D gene, J gene, CDR3 protein, CDR3 DNA. D genes are given only for firm matches. Part of the rows lack a size; the others show once, few, many or a class for expanded clones.

>NA|TRBV27|TRBD1|TRBJ2-7
CASSLDRDLGYEQYF
TGTGCCAGCAGCCTCGACAGGGATCTTGGCTACGAGCAGTACTTC
>NA|TRBV4-3|NA|TRBJ2-3
CASSQDRLDRLTDTQYF
TGCGCCAGCAGCCAAGATCGTTTAGACAGGTTAACAGATACGCAGTATTTT
>NA|TRBV12-3/TRBV12-4|NA|TRBJ2-7
CASSFISYEQYF
TGTGCCAGCAGTTTTATCAGCTACGAGCAGTACTTC
>NA|TRBV7-6|TRBD1|TRBJ1-1
CASSLDGTGWNTEAFF
TGTGCCAGCAGCTTAGACGGGACAGGCTGGAACACTGAAGCTTTCTTT
>few|TRBV6-5|NA|TRBJ2-7
CASSYNRGYEQYF
TGTGCCAGCAGTTACAACCGCGGCTACGAGCAGTACTTC
>NA|TRBV19|NA|TRBJ2-7
CASSIAGRFYEQYF
TGTGCCAGTAGTATAGCGGGGAGATTCTACGAGCAGTACTTC
>NA|TRBV4-1|NA|TRBJ1-2
CASSHPTGTQRGYTF
TGCGCCAGCAGCCATCCGACAGGAACCCAGCGGGGCTACACCTTC
>NA|TRBV18|TRBD2|TRBJ2-1
CASSPPILAGGGEQFF
TGTGCCAGCTCACCACCAATACTAGCGGGGGGAGGTGAGCAGTTCTTC
>NA|TRBV5-1|NA|TRBJ2-5
CASSLGGAQETQYF
TGCGCCAGCAGCTTGGGAGGAGCCCAAGAGACCCAGTACTTC
>NA|TRBV7-9|NA|TRBJ1-5
CASSMPGAGNQPQHF
TGTGCCAGCAGCATGCCAGGGGCTGGCAATCAGCCCCAGCATTTT
>NA|TRBV9|NA|TRBJ1-1
CASSPKAFF
TGTGCCAGCAGTCCAAAAGCTTTCTTT
>NA|TRBV15|NA|TRBJ2-5
CATSAWAGQETQYF
TGTGCCACCAGCGCCTGGGCAGGCCAAGAGACCCAGTACTTC
>NA|TRBV7-8|TRBD1|TRBJ2-7
CASSPVQGGYEQYF
TGTGCCAGCAGCCCTGTACAGGGGGGATACGAGCAGTACTTC
>NA|TRBV5-6|TRBD2|TRBJ2-3
CASSPGLAGGPGDTQYF
TGTGCCAGCAGCCCGGGACTAGCGGGAGGGCCTGGAGATACGCAGTATTTT
>NA|TRBV9|TRBD2|TRBJ2-3
CASSVTSGSSADTQYF
TGTGCCAGCAGCGTAACTAGCGGGAGTAGCGCAGATACGCAGTATTTT
>NA|TRBV4-1|NA|TRBJ2-5
CASSQVLAVLGTQYF
TGCGCCAGCAGCCAAGTCTTAGCGGTTTTAGGGACCCAGTACTTC
>NA|TRBV5-1|TRBD1|TRBJ1-6
CASSLAPGLQGVYNSPLHF
TGCGCCAGCAGCTTGGCCCCGGGCTTACAGGGGGTCTACAATTCACCCCTCCACTTT
>NA|TRBV19|TRBD1|TRBJ2-7
CASSNRRDRPYEQYF
TGTGCCAGTAGTAACCGTCGGGACAGGCCCTACGAGCAGTACTTC
>NA|TRBV5-1|TRBD1|TRBJ1-4
CASSLTGVPSDELFF
TGCGCCAGCAGCTTGACAGGGGTTCCTTCGGATGAACTGTTTTTT
>NA|TRBV18|TRBD1|TRBJ1-5
CASSPPPGQGWQPQHF
TGTGCCAGCTCACCTCCCCCGGGACAGGGTTGGCAGCCCCAGCATTTT
>once|TRBV12-3/TRBV12-4|NA|TRBJ1-5
CASRDTVSPQHF
TGTGCCAGCAGGGACACGGTCTCCCCCCAGCATTTT
>NA|TRBV6-5|NA|TRBJ1-4
CASTIQDGSNEKLFF
TGTGCCAGCACTATCCAGGATGGTTCCAATGAAAAACTGTTTTTT
>NA|TRBV6-6|NA|TRBJ2-2
CASSFQGTGGELFF
TGTGCCAGCAGTTTCCAGGGGACGGGCGGGGAGCTGTTTTTT
>NA|TRBV18|NA|TRBJ1-5
CASSPNPGTKKNQPQHF
TGTGCCAGCTCACCGAACCCCGGGACAAAGAAAAATCAGCCCCAGCATTTT
>NA|TRBV27|TRBD1|TRBJ1-1
CASSLRQGNTEAFF
TGTGCCAGCAGTTTACGACAGGGAAACACTGAAGCTTTCTTT
>NA|TRBV7-2|TRBD2|TRBJ2-7
CASSLGGGNSYEQYF
TGTGCCAGCAGCTTAGGGGGGGGGAATTCCTACGAGCAGTACTTC
>NA|TRBV11-2|TRBD2|TRBJ2-7
CASSLVAAGELSEQYF
TGTGCCAGCAGCTTGGTCGCTGCGGGAGAACTAAGCGAGCAGTACTTC
>once|TRBV2|TRBD2|TRBJ2-3
CAGERESTDTQYF
TGTGCCGGGGAGCGGGAGAGCACAGATACGCAGTATTTT
>NA|TRBV25-1|TRBD2|TRBJ2-7
CASSDTAGGPSYEQYF
TGTGCCAGCAGTGATACGGCGGGAGGGCCCTCCTACGAGCAGTACTTC
>NA|TRBV27|NA|TRBJ1-2
CASRRDSANYGYTF
TGTGCCAGCAGACGGGACTCAGCTAACTATGGCTACACCTTC
>NA|TRBV7-9|TRBD1|TRBJ1-2
CASSPPGGESSGYTF
TGTGCCAGTAGCCCTCCAGGGGGCGAGTCGAGTGGCTACACCTTC
>NA|TRBV19|TRBD1|TRBJ1-1
CASSSWTGENTEAFF
TGTGCCAGTAGTTCCTGGACAGGAGAGAACACTGAAGCTTTCTTT
>NA|TRBV30|TRBD2|TRBJ2-2
CAWSVQVAGEGGELFF
TGTGCCTGGAGTGTACAGGTAGCGGGAGAGGGCGGGGAGCTGTTTTTT
>NA|TRBV19|NA|TRBJ2-6
CASRPRRSGANVLTF
TGTGCCAGTAGGCCCCGTCGGTCTGGGGCCAACGTCCTGACTTTC
>NA|TRBV19|NA|TRBJ2-1
CASSGTGWVRYDEQFF
TGTGCCAGTAGTGGAACAGGGTGGGTCAGGTACGATGAGCAGTTCTTC
>NA|TRBV4-3|NA|TRBJ2-2
CASSLRDGELFF
TGCGCCAGCAGCCTACGAGACGGGGAGCTGTTTTTT
>medium-sized|TRBV28|NA|TRBJ2-7
CASSPGLPSYEQYF
TGTGCCAGCAGTCCGGGACTGCCGTCCTACGAGCAGTACTTC
>NA|TRBV5-4|NA|TRBJ2-2
CASSSGWGDTGELFF
TGTGCCAGCAGCTCCGGGTGGGGAGACACCGGGGAGCTGTTTTTT
>once|TRBV6-2/TRBV6-3|NA|TRBJ1-4
CASSYSRSRAGATEGLFF
TGTGCCAGCAGTTACTCGAGATCCAGGGCAGGGGCCACAGAGGGACTGTTTTTT
>few|TRBV28|TRBD2|TRBJ2-7
CASRAWTSGSYEQYF
TGTGCCAGCAGAGCCTGGACTAGCGGGAGCTACGAGCAGTACTTC
>NA|TRBV19|TRBD2|TRBJ2-1
CASTRRGLAYEQFF
TGTGCCAGTACTCGGAGGGGACTAGCGTATGAGCAGTTCTTC
>once|TRBV19|TRBD1|TRBJ1-2
CASSSRTGGAGNGYTF
TGTGCCAGTAGTAGCAGGACAGGGGGCGCTGGTAATGGCTACACCTTC
>NA|TRBV29-1|NA|TRBJ2-7
CSVEPDNSYEQYF
TGCAGCGTTGAGCCCGACAATTCCTACGAGCAGTACTTC
>NA|TRBV14|NA|TRBJ1-1
CASSPRTDLKMNTEAFF
TGTGCCAGCAGCCCCCGGACAGACCTTAAGATGAACACTGAAGCTTTCTTT
>few|TRBV20-1|TRBD1|TRBJ1-5
CSASGEGGKGNQPQHF
TGCAGTGCTAGTGGGGAAGGGGGCAAAGGCAATCAGCCCCAGCATTTT
>NA|TRBV10-2|TRBD1|TRBJ1-4
CASSPLPQGASTNEKLFF
TGCGCCAGCAGTCCCTTACCCCAGGGGGCGAGCACTAATGAAAAACTGTTTTTT